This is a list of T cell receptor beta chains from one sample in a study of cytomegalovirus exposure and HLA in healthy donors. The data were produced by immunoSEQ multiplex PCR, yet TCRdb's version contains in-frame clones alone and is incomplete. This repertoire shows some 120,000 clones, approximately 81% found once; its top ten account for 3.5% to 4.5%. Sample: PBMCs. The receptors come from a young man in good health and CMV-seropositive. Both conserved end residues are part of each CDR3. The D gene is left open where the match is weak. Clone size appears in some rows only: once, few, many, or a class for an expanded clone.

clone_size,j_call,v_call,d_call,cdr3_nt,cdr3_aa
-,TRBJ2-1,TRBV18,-,TGTGCCAGCTCACCACTTGAGGCTCAGTATCTGTACAATGAGCAGTTCTTC,CASSPLEAQYLYNEQFF
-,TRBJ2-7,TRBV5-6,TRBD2,TGTGCCAGCAGCTTGCTGTCTAGCGGGGGGGCATCCTACGAGCAGTACTTC,CASSLLSSGGASYEQYF
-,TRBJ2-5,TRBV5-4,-,TGTGCCAGCAGCTTGGTCCGGGGAGCGCAAGAGACCCAGTACTTC,CASSLVRGAQETQYF
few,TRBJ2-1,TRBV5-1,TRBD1,TGCGCCAGCAGCTTTACGGACAGGGAAAACAATGAGCAGTTCTTC,CASSFTDRENNEQFF
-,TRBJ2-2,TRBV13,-,TGTGCCAGCAGTCACATTCTTACCGGGGAGCTGTTTTTT,CASSHILTGELFF
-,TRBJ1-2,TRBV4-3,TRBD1,TGCGCCAGCAGCCTGGGACAGAACTATGGCTACACCTTC,CASSLGQNYGYTF
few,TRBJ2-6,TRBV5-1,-,TGCGCCAGCAGCCCCATAAACCGGGACTCTGGGGCCAACGGCCTGACTTTC,CASSPINRDSGANGLTF
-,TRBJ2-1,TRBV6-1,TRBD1,TGTGCCACCAGGGGGCTCATCGAGGTCGATGGGCAGTTCTTC,CATRGLIEVDGQFF
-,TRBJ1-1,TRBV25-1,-,TGTGCCAGCAGTGTCTATGGTGGCACTGAAGCTTTCTTT,CASSVYGGTEAFF
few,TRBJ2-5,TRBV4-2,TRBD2,TGTGCCAGCAGCCCGGGAAGCGGGGATCAAGAGACCCAGTACTTC,CASSPGSGDQETQYF
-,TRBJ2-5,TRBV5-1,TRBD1,TGCGCCAGCAGCTCGGGACAGGGACAAGAGACCCAGTACTTC,CASSSGQGQETQYF
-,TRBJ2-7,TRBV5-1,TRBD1,TGCGCCAGCAGCATGGGACAGGTTGTCTCCTACGAGCAGTACTTC,CASSMGQVVSYEQYF
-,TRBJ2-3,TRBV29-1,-,TGCAGCGCTAGGACTACAGCCTTCACAGATACGCAGTATTTT,CSARTTAFTDTQYF
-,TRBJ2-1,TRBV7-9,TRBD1,TGTGCCAGCAGCGGGGACAGGGGTAATGAGCAGTTCTTC,CASSGDRGNEQFF
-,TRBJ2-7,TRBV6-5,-,TGTGCCAGCAGTGCGGGCTACTACTACGAGCAGTACTTC,CASSAGYYYEQYF
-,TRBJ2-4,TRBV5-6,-,TGTGCCAGCAGTCAGGGGGCCCGACTAGCCAAAAACAGTCAGTACTTC,CASSQGARLAKNSQYF
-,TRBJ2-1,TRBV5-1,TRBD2,TGCGCCAGCAGCTTGGCCTTCCCCGGGAGGAATGAGCAGTTCTTC,CASSLAFPGRNEQFF
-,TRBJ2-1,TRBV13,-,TGTGCCAGCACCCCCCCAGGGGCGACGGAGCAGTTCTTC,CASTPPGATEQFF
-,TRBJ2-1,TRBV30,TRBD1,TGTGCCTGGGGACAGGGGTACAATGAGCAGTTCTTC,CAWGQGYNEQFF
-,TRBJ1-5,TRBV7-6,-,TGTGCCAGCAGCCCCGACCCGAGCGATCAGCCCCAGCATTTT,CASSPDPSDQPQHF
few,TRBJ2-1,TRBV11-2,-,TGTGCCAGCAGCTTAACATCTGAGCAGTTCTTC,CASSLTSEQFF
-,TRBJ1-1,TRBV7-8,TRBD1,TGTGCCAGCAGCTTAAGACAGGGGGTGGAAGCTTTCTTT,CASSLRQGVEAFF
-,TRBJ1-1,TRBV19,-,TGTGCCAGTAGTATAGGTCAGTCGGGAGCCCTTGGAGCTTTCTTT,CASSIGQSGALGAFF
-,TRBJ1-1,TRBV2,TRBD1,TGTGCCAGCAAAGAGGGGGCGCGAAAGACTGAAGCTTTCTTT,CASKEGARKTEAFF
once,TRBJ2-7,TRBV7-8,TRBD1,TGTGCCAGCAGCCTCCCCCGACAGGGACCCTACGAGCAGTACTTC,CASSLPRQGPYEQYF
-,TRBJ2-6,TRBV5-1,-,TGCGCCAGCAGCCCAAGCTCTGGGGCCAACGGCCTGACTTTC,CASSPSSGANGLTF
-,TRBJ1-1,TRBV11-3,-,TGTGCCAGCAGCTTAGATAGGGGACTCTCGAACACTGAAGCTTTCTTT,CASSLDRGLSNTEAFF
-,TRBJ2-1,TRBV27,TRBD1,TGTGCCAGCTGTCGGGACAGCCACAATGAGCAGTTCTTC,CASCRDSHNEQFF
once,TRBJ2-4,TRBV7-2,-,TGTGCCAGCAGCTTAGTGCCCCAGTCCGGCGGAGCCAAAAACATTCAGTACTTC,CASSLVPQSGGAKNIQYF
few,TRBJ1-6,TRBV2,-,TGTGCCAGCAGTGCACAGTATAATTCACCCCTCCACTTT,CASSAQYNSPLHF
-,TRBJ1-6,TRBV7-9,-,TGTGCCAGCAGCTTAGATGAGTCGTGGTGGAATTCACCCCTCCACTTT,CASSLDESWWNSPLHF
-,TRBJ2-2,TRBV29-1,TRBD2,TGCAGCGTGATCCTAGCGGGGGCCCTAAACACCGGGGAGCTGTTTTTT,CSVILAGALNTGELFF
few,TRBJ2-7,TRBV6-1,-,TGTGCCAGCAGTGAAGTCATGGAGGGTCTGGGGTACTACGAGCAGTACTTC,CASSEVMEGLGYYEQYF
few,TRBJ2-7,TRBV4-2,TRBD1,TGTGCCAGCAGCCAAGTTTCCGGGACAGGGGCCTACGAGCAGTACTTC,CASSQVSGTGAYEQYF
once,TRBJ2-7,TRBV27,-,TGTGCCAGCAGTTTTAACTACGAGCAGTACTTC,CASSFNYEQYF
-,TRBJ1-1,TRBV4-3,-,TGCGCCAGCAGCCAAGGATCCGGGGATTACACTGAAGCTTTCTTT,CASSQGSGDYTEAFF
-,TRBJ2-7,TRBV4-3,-,TGCGCCAGCAGCCAAGGGTCAGGCCACTACGAGCAGTACTTC,CASSQGSGHYEQYF
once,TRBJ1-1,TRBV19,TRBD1,TGTGCCAGTAGGGGACCGGGACAGGGGGCGAACACTGAAGCTTTCTTT,CASRGPGQGANTEAFF
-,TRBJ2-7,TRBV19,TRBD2,TGTGCCAGTAGTAATCTGCGGGAGGGCTACTACGAGCAGTACTTC,CASSNLREGYYEQYF
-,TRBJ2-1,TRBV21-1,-,TGTGCCAGCAGCAAAACTCGGCTAGCGGGGGGCCCTAATGAGCAGTTCTTC,CASSKTRLAGGPNEQFF
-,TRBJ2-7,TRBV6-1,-,TGTGCCAGCAGTGAAGCTAGGCAGGCCGCCTACGAGCAGTACTTC,CASSEARQAAYEQYF
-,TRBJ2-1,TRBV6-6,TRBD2,TGTGCCAGCAGTTCGCGGGGGAGCGACAATGAGCAGTTCTTC,CASSSRGSDNEQFF
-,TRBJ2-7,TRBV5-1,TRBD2,TGCGCCAGCAGCTTGGACGTAGCGGGAGAGTACGAGCAGTACTTC,CASSLDVAGEYEQYF
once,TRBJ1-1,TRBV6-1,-,TGTGCCAGCAGTGCCATGGACAGACTCACTGAAGCTTTCTTT,CASSAMDRLTEAFF
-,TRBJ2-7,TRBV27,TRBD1,TGTGCCAGCAGCCCCTCACAGGGGGTCGTCACCTACGAGCAGTACTTC,CASSPSQGVVTYEQYF
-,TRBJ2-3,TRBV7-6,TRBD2,TGTGCCAGCAGCCTGACTAGCGGGGGGCCGAAGGGAGGAGGGATCACAGATACGCAGTATTTT,CASSLTSGGPKGGGITDTQYF
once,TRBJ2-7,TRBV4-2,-,TGTGCCAGCAGCCAAGATGACGGGAGCTCCTACGAGCAGTACTTC,CASSQDDGSSYEQYF
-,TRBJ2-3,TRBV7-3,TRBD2,TGTGCCAGCAGCTCCCGAGCGGGAGTCGTAGATACGCAGTATTTT,CASSSRAGVVDTQYF
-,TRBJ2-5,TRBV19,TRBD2,TGTGCCAGTAGTATAAGGAGCGGGAGGGCCGTGGAGACCCAGTACTTC,CASSIRSGRAVETQYF
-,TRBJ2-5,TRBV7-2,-,TGTGCCAGCAGCTTTGCGAACCGGGATGGGAAGACCCAGTACTTC,CASSFANRDGKTQYF
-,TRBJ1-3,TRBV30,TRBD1,TGTGCCTCGGGACAGGGTGCGGCTGGAAACACCATATATTTT,CASGQGAAGNTIYF
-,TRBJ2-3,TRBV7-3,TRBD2,TGTGCCAGCAGCTTCCGCGGGAGCGGGGTCACAGATACGCAGTATTTT,CASSFRGSGVTDTQYF
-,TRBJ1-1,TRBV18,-,TGTGCCAGCTCACCGATAAGGACTGGCGGCACTGAAGCTTTCTTT,CASSPIRTGGTEAFF
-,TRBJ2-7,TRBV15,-,TGTGCCACCAGCAGAGAGGAACCCGGGACACCCTACGAGCAGTACTTC,CATSREEPGTPYEQYF
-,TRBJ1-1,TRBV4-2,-,TGTGCCAGCAGCCAAGAAGGTTTTCAGGGTACGCCTGAAGCTTTCTTT,CASSQEGFQGTPEAFF